The T cell receptor beta chain described here comes from a study of PD-1 blockade in classical Hodgkin lymphoma. The study, taken as a whole, reports: A significant rise in TCR diversity was seen by C4D1 for CD4+ cells but not for CD8+ cells. The authors have not defined what causes the repertoire differences, possibly disease activity or prior therapy.

Patients all relapsed after autologous stem cell transplantation, and there was variation in brentuximab vedotin exposure. Germline assignment: CDR1 LNHDA and CDR2 SQIVND (reference sequence). V lost 7 bases, J lost 3 bases, and 19 bases lay in between. This CDR3 contains 16 residues. The repertoire was sequenced with immunoSEQ multiplex PCR; TCRdb's copy has only in-frame clones and lacks some. The sample shows about 150,000 clones, less than 80% of them seen only once. About this clone itself: Antigen unknown.

The chain employs TRBV19 and TRBJ1-5, with D unclear. This TCR derives from a human donor with classical Hodgkin lymphoma. Sequences were derived from peripheral blood mononuclear cells (PBMCs), sampled before the second cycle of nivolumab. As DNA, the CDR3 is TGTGCCAGTATCAGAAACCCTATCAACTCCAATCAGCCCCAGCATTTT. Translating gives CASIRNPINSNQPQHF.